The 14 T cell receptor beta chains in this list originate from one sample, sequenced in a study of OX40 agonist ivuxolimab in advanced cancers. Data came from immunoSEQ multiplex PCR; TCRdb stores just in-frame clones and leaves some out. The table lists 100,000 to 120,000 clones, roughly 87% of them singletons. The specimen comprised CD4+ or CD8+ T cells sorted from blood, sampled in a trial of the OX40 agonist ivuxolimab. These receptor sequences come from an adult with an advanced solid tumor such as melanoma, head and neck, liver or kidney cancer.

The V and J genes are TRBV28 and TRBJ1-2, with 11 bases aligning to TRBD1. This CDR3 has 14 amino acids. Per the germline V gene, CDR1 is MDHEN and CDR2 is SYDVKM. J lost 7 bases, V lost 5 bases, and 6 bases had no gene match. The CDR3 loop is CASSPGQGAGGYTF. CDR3 bases: TGTGCCAGCAGTCCCGGACAGGGGGCCGGTGGCTACACCTTC.

On this clone: The same CDR3 is also encoded by other DNA sequences in this sample. V is TRBV7-2 and J is TRBJ1-1; D is uncertain. Germline V gene data show CDR1 as SGHTA and CDR2 as FQGNSA. Trimming pared 4 bases from V and 0 bases from J, leaving 6 bases between. The CDR3 is made up of 13 amino acids. The CDR3 coding sequence is TGTGCCAGCAGCTGGGAACTGAACACTGAAGCTTTCTTT. Protein sequence: CASSWELNTEAFF.

CDR3 in amino acids: CARSGEGYGGSSYNEQFF. The CDR3 DNA is TGTGCCCGTTCAGGAGAGGGTTATGGCGGAAGCTCCTACAATGAGCAGTTCTTC. This chain uses TRBV30 with TRBJ2-1; perhaps TRBD2 as D (5 bases). With 8 bases removed from V and 0 bases from J, the gap between germline ends came to 26 bases. Germline V gene data show CDR1 as GTSNPN and CDR2 as SVGIG (reference sequence). This CDR3 comprises 18 residues.

The chain combines TRBV5-1 with TRBJ2-1; 14 bases agree with TRBD2. CDR1 SGHRS and CDR2 YFSETQ come from the germline V gene. This CDR3 contains 15 residues. Trimming removed 4 bases from V and 6 bases from J; junction bases left unmatched: 3. Here the CDR3 reads CASSRTSGRSNEQFF. DNA for the CDR3: TGCGCCAGCAGCCGGACTAGCGGGAGGTCCAATGAGCAGTTCTTC.

Here the CDR3 DNA reads TGTGCCAGCAGTGAAGAACGTTATAGCAATCAGCCCCAGCATTTT. Translating gives CASSEERYSNQPQHF. The V and J genes are TRBV6-1 and TRBJ1-5; D remains unclear. The CDR3 sequence is 15 residues long. Trimming pared 1 base from V and 0 bases from J, leaving 7 bases between. CDR1 MNHNS and CDR2 SASEGT come from the germline V gene.

This rearrangement joins TRBV4-3 to TRBJ2-3, with D unclear. Deletions cut 0 bases from V and 8 bases from J, with 24 bases between. This CDR3 has 18 amino acids. Germline values: CDR1 LGHNA, CDR2 YSLEER. CDR3 region: CASSQDRTLLNSQVTQYF. As DNA, the CDR3 is TGCGCCAGCAGCCAAGATCGGACCCTTTTAAACTCCCAGGTTACGCAGTATTTT.

The V call is TRBV18, the J call TRBJ2-3, with 7 bases fitting TRBD1. Per germline, CDR1 KGHSH and CDR2 LQKENI. The J segment lost 1 base and the V segment lost 8 bases, leaving 3 bases of the junction unmatched. CDR3 size: 13 residues. The CDR3 reads CASATGGTDTQYF. In DNA form, the CDR3 reads TGTGCCAGCGCCACAGGGGGCACAGATACGCAGTATTTT.

The rearrangement joins TRBV10-3 to TRBJ1-5; 12 positions match TRBD1. The CDR3 is 15 residues long. Trimming took 10 bases from V and 6 from J; bases not matched to a gene: 10. The germline V gene has CDR1 ENHRY and CDR2 SYGVKD. The CDR3 spells CATRPRDRGRQPQHF. CDR3 nucleotides: TGTGCCACTCGCCCCCGGGACAGGGGGCGTCAGCCCCAGCATTTT.

The rearrangement links TRBV9 to TRBJ1-1; the D is unclear. Deletions cut 1 base from V and 4 bases from J, with 8 bases between. Looked up from germline, CDR1 is SGDLS and CDR2 is YYNGEE. This CDR3 region has 13 residues. The CDR3 spells CASSVSPSTEAFF. In DNA, the CDR3 is TGTGCCAGCAGCGTAAGTCCTAGCACTGAAGCTTTCTTT.

The chain joins TRBV5-1 to TRBJ1-2; D is ambiguous. Germline V CDR1 and CDR2: SGHRS, YFSETQ. Trimming shortened V by 2 bases and J by 0 bases, and 11 bases separated the two germline ends. The CDR3 is 15 amino acids. The CDR3 nucleotides read TGCGCCAGCAGCTTCGGCCAGCTTGCTAACTATGGCTACACCTTC. Translation: CASSFGQLANYGYTF.

This sequence joins TRBV4-2 and TRBJ2-5; D may match TRBD1 or TRBD2 (5 bases each). V was shortened by 1 base and J by 5 bases, with 14 bases between the two germline ends. CDR3 length: 15 residues. From germline, CDR1 is LGHNA and CDR2 YNFKEQ. CDR3 in amino acids: CASSQAGSGGETQYF. The CDR3 DNA reads as TGTGCCAGCAGCCAAGCAGGGAGTGGTGGGGAGACCCAGTACTTC.

The chain has TRBV27 and TRBJ2-1; possible D gene TRBD2, 5 bases. Looked up from germline, CDR1 is MNHEY and CDR2 is SMNVEV (reference sequence). V was shortened by 1 base and J by 3 bases, with 22 bases between the two germline ends. This CDR3 has 19 residues. CDR3 in amino acids: CASSLYPPRLAGGYNEQFF. CDR3 sequence (DNA): TGTGCCAGCAGTTTATACCCGCCCCGACTGGCCGGAGGCTACAATGAGCAGTTCTTC.

This clone was recorded once. The chain recombines TRBV4-1 with TRBJ2-5; D may be TRBD1 (6 bases). The V end was cut by 1 base, the J end by 4 bases, with 22 bases between. The germline V gene has CDR1 MGHRA and CDR2 YSYEKL. The CDR3 is 18 residues long. This CDR3 is CASSQAGTTYPIRETQYF. The CDR3 DNA reads TGCGCCAGCAGCCAAGCCGGGACAACCTACCCCATCCGAGAGACCCAGTACTTC.

A single count supports this clone. This rearrangement joins TRBV5-1 to TRBJ2-7, with D tentatively TRBD2 (6 bases). CDR3 length: 15 residues. V was cut by 2 bases and J by 3 bases, with 15 bases left in between. Per germline, CDR1 SGHRS and CDR2 YFSETQ. CDR3 nucleotides: TGCGCCAGCAGCTTCCGGTCAGGGACTGTCTACGAGCAGTACTTC. Translated: CASSFRSGTVYEQYF. Full variable domain (remainder filled in from reference TRBV5-1 and TRBJ2-7): KAGVTQTPRYLIKTRGQQVTLSCSPISGHRSVSWYQQTPGQGLQFLFEYFSETQRNKGNFPGRFSGRQFSNSRSEMNVSTLELGDSALYLCASSFRSGTVYEQYFGPGTRLTVT.